This passage covers 22 T cell receptor beta chains from one sample sequenced in a study of blood T cell repertoires in COVID-19. Assay used: immunoSEQ multiplex PCR; TCRdb lists only in-frame clones, some missing. The sample holds 100,000 to 150,000 clones, around 86% seen once. Input material: peripheral blood. The source is a human donor in a cohort sampled during active COVID-19.

This chain uses TRBV6-6 with TRBJ2-3, with D perhaps matching TRBD2 (6 bases). Looked up from germline, CDR1 is MNHNY and CDR2 is SVGAGI (reference sequence). The germline V and J ends were trimmed by 5 bases and 7 bases, with 19 bases remaining between them. The CDR3 is 15 residues long. CDR3 residues: CASSSYPRAGNTQYF. The CDR3 coding sequence is TGTGCCAGCAGTAGCTATCCGAGGGCGGGGAATACGCAGTATTTT.

The chain couples TRBV28 to TRBJ2-3, with a tentative D call TRBD2 (5 bases). Germline loops: CDR1 MDHEN, CDR2 SYDVKM. Trimming pared 6 bases from V and 0 bases from J, leaving 13 bases between. CDR3 size: 15 residues. CDR3 sequence (DNA): TGTGCCAGCAGCGAAACCAGCGGAAGCACAGATACGCAGTATTTT. Protein: CASSETSGSTDTQYF.

This chain connects TRBV6-2 or TRBV6-3 to TRBJ1-4; maybe TRBD1 (6 bases). The CDR3 is 15 residues long. Germline V gives CDR1 MNHEY, CDR2 SVGEGT. V lost 6 bases to trimming and J lost 4 bases, with 15 bases between them. The CDR3 sequence is CASSQGQSFNEKLFF. CDR3 bases: TGTGCCAGCAGCCAAGGACAGTCCTTTAATGAAAAACTGTTTTTT.

The J gene is TRBJ2-2, the V gene TRBV5-1; possible D gene TRBD2, 7 bases. CDR1 is SGHRS and CDR2 is YFSETQ in the germline V gene. The CDR3 spans 12 residues. V lost 7 bases and J 15 bases, leaving 19 bases between the germline ends. DNA of the CDR3: TGCGCCAGCCGTAGGGGGGGCTCTGGATTGTTTTTT. Encoded protein: CASRRGGSGLFF.

This clone was seen a single time. The chain carries TRBV4-3 and TRBJ2-3; D gene uncertain. The length of the CDR3 is 13 residues. Trimming shortened V by 2 bases and J by 3 bases, and 6 bases separated the two germline ends. Germline CDR1 reads LGHNA; CDR2 reads YSLEER. As DNA, the CDR3 is TGCGCCAGCAGCCAAATGAGAACAGATACGCAGTATTTT. Encoded protein: CASSQMRTDTQYF.

J is TRBJ2-5 and V is TRBV29-1; TRBD1 agrees at 9 bases. Germline V lookup: CDR1 SQVTM, CDR2 ANQGSEA. CDR3 length: 14 residues. The ends lost 4 bases at V and 5 bases at J; junction bases unmatched: 8. The CDR3 DNA reads as TGCAGCGTTGGACCGGGGACAGGGCACGAGACCCAGTACTTC. It translates to CSVGPGTGHETQYF.

The chain combines TRBV6-5 with TRBJ1-5, with 7 positions matching TRBD1. This CDR3 is built from 15 residues. V was pared by 5 bases and J by 0 bases, with 4 bases of the junction left unmatched. Looked up from germline, CDR1 is MNHEY and CDR2 is SVGAGI. The CDR3 spells CASSLGTASNQPQHF. The CDR3 DNA reads as TGTGCCAGCAGTCTTGGGACAGCTAGCAATCAGCCCCAGCATTTT.

The V gene is TRBV27, the J gene TRBJ2-6; 12 positions agree with TRBD2. This CDR3 is built from 21 residues. The V gene end was trimmed by 7 bases and the J gene end by 4 bases; junction bases not matched to a gene: 20. Germline-derived CDR1 and CDR2 are MNHEY and SMNVEV (reference sequence). The CDR3 DNA reads as TGTGCCAGCACCCCGACCCTCGGACTAGCGGGACCACGTGGGGGGGCCAACGTCCTGACTTTC. This gives the protein CASTPTLGLAGPRGGANVLTF.

About this clone itself: This may arise from a read error, as a much more abundant clone is one base away. The CDR3 DNA follows: TGTGCCAGCAGTCGAGGGACTGAAGCTTTCTTT. It encodes CASSRGTEAFF. V is TRBV28 and J is TRBJ1-1; D remains ambiguous. The V end lost 5 bases, the J end lost 5 bases, and 6 bases lay between the germline ends. In germline, CDR1 is MDHEN, CDR2 SYDVKM. This CDR3 comprises 11 residues. The full variable domain, its missing parts supplied by reference TRBV28 and TRBJ1-1, is DVKVTQSSRYLVKRTGEKVFLECVQDMDHENMFWYRQDPGLGLRLIYFSYDVKMKEKGDIPEGYSVSREKKERFSLILESASTNQTSMYLCASSRGTEAFFGQGTRLTVV.

Turning to this clone: At one end, the junction sequence differs from germline, possibly due to a read error. This chain links TRBV7-7 with TRBJ2-5, with TRBD2 identical over 13 bases. Per germline, CDR1 SSHAT and CDR2 FNYEAQ (reference sequence). The CDR3 is 14 amino acids. The CDR3 nucleotides are TGTGCCAGCAGCTTAGTGGGACTAGCGGGAAGACTGAACTTC. This gives the protein CASSLVGLAGRLNF.

This clone was counted a single time. This chain connects TRBV4-3 to TRBJ1-1; D unclear. Between the trimmed V and J ends, which lost 0 bases and 3 bases, there was a span of 8 bases. Germline V gene data show CDR1 as LGHNA and CDR2 as YSLEER. The CDR3 is 14 residues long. CDR3 DNA: TGCGCCAGCAGCCAAGAACAGTTAGACACTGAAGCTTTCTTT. Its protein product is CASSQEQLDTEAFF.

The rearrangement links TRBV6-5 to TRBJ1-3, with D unclear. Germline V gene data show CDR1 as MNHEY and CDR2 as SVGAGI. Trimming shortened V by 10 bases and J by 0 bases, and 10 bases separated the two germline ends. This CDR3 has 13 amino acids. CDR3 amino acids: CAIAPRSGNTIYF. As DNA, the CDR3 is TGTGCCATCGCGCCCCGCTCTGGAAACACCATATATTTT.

On this clone itself: This same CDR3 is encoded by further DNA sequences in the sample. The chain joins TRBV29-1 to TRBJ1-5; 7 nucleotides agree with TRBD1. Germline loops: CDR1 SQVTM, CDR2 ANQGSEA. The CDR3 extends over 12 amino acids. V shed 4 bases and J 4 bases; nucleotides not matched to a gene: 1. The DNA for the CDR3 is TGCAGCGTTGGACAGGGAAATCAGCCCCAGCATTTT. This sequence encodes CSVGQGNQPQHF.

This chain links TRBV6-2 or TRBV6-3 with TRBJ2-3; D may be TRBD2 (6 bases). The CDR3 is 14 residues long. In germline, CDR1 is MNHEY, CDR2 SVGEGT. Trimming stripped 5 bases from V and 4 bases from J, with 13 bases between. CDR3 protein: CASSLGGRADTQYF. As DNA, the CDR3 is TGTGCCAGCAGTCTGGGGGGAAGGGCAGATACGCAGTATTTT.

The CDR3 protein is CASSLQQGRGYTF. For the CDR3, the DNA is TGTGCCAGCAGCCTCCAACAGGGGCGGGGCTACACCTTC. The chain couples TRBV7-3 to TRBJ1-2, with 7 bases identical to TRBD1. The CDR3 length is 13 residues. Unmatched junction bases numbered 8, after V lost 5 bases and J lost 8 bases. In germline, CDR1 is SGHTA, CDR2 FQGTGA.

The sample holds one count of this clone. The genes are TRBV9 and TRBJ2-7; D is perhaps TRBD2 (5 bases). The CDR3 covers 14 residues. Trimming shortened V by 0 bases and J by 2 bases, and 9 bases separated the two germline ends. Looked up from germline, CDR1 is SGDLS and CDR2 is YYNGEE. The CDR3 loop reads CASSVAVGTYEQYF. CDR3 nucleotide sequence: TGTGCCAGCAGCGTAGCTGTCGGGACCTACGAGCAGTACTTC. The full variable domain, rest sourced from reference TRBV9 and TRBJ2-7, is DSGVTQTPKHLITATGQRVTLRCSPRSGDLSVYWYQQSLDQGLQFLIQYYNGEERAKGNILERFSAQQFPDLHSELNLSSLELGDSALYFCASSVAVGTYEQYFGPGTRLTVT.

The rearrangement joins TRBV7-6 to TRBJ2-5; 9 positions agree with TRBD2. The V segment lost 4 bases and the J segment 4 bases; nucleotides outside the gene matches: 16. The CDR3 spans 18 residues. Germline loops: CDR1 SGHVS, CDR2 FNYEAQ. CDR3 coding DNA: TGTGCCAGCAGCTCCCATGTCTTGCGGGAGGGACTAAGAGAGACCCAGTACTTC. It yields the protein CASSSHVLREGLRETQYF.

The chain joins TRBV18 to TRBJ1-1; tentative D call: TRBD1 (6 bases). This CDR3 is 14 amino acids long. Germline V lookup: CDR1 KGHSH, CDR2 LQKENI. Trimming removed 4 bases from V and 6 bases from J, with 15 bases in between. The CDR3 loop is CASSLMDRRAEAFF. The CDR3 DNA follows: TGTGCCAGCTCACTCATGGACAGACGAGCTGAAGCTTTCTTT.

The rearrangement links TRBV5-6 to TRBJ2-5; 10 bases agree with TRBD1. This CDR3 has 15 residues. The junction had 3 bases not matched to a gene; V was cut back by 2 bases and J by 2 bases. Germline values: CDR1 SGHDT, CDR2 YYEEEE. CDR3 protein: CASSFRTGGQETQYF. The CDR3 DNA reads TGTGCCAGCAGCTTCCGGACAGGGGGACAAGAGACCCAGTACTTC. Full variable domain (remainder filled in from reference TRBV5-6 and TRBJ2-5): DAGVTQSPTHLIKTRGQQVTLRCSPKSGHDTVSWYQQALGQGPQFIFQYYEEEERQRGNFPDRFSGHQFPNYSSELNVNALLLGDSALYLCASSFRTGGQETQYFGPGTRLLVL.

The chain links TRBV9 to TRBJ2-3; the D gene is possibly TRBD2 (6 bases). CDR3 length: 16 amino acids. Looked up from germline, CDR1 is SGDLS and CDR2 is YYNGEE. V was shortened by 0 bases and J by 5 bases, with 16 bases between the two germline ends. Here the CDR3 DNA reads TGTGCCAGCAGCGTAGAGGACGGGGGTGTCGGAGATACGCAGTATTTT. Protein product: CASSVEDGGVGDTQYF.

The chain joins TRBV3-1 (or the pseudogene TRBV3-2) to TRBJ2-7, with 8 bases fitting TRBD2. J lost 7 bases, V lost 6 bases, and 11 bases had no gene match. The CDR3 is made up of 14 amino acids. Germline CDR1 and CDR2: LGHDT and YNNKEL (reference sequence). The CDR3 DNA reads TGTGCCAGCAGGGGGAGCGGGGGACGAAATGAGCAGTACTTC. Translation gives CASRGSGGRNEQYF.

This clone was seen only a few times. The CDR3 sequence is CASSYSTSSSYNEQFF. The CDR3 region has the DNA TGTGCCAGCAGTTACTCGACTAGCAGCTCCTACAATGAGCAGTTCTTC. This chain connects TRBV6-5 to TRBJ2-1; TRBD2 aligns across 7 bases. Per the germline V gene, CDR1 is MNHEY and CDR2 is SVGAGI. With V trimmed by 0 bases and J by 0 bases, 2 bases remained unmatched. CDR3 length: 16 amino acids.